The clone carrying this TCR beta chain was counted a single time. This CDR3 contains 17 residues. CDR1 SGHVS and CDR2 FQNEAQ come from the germline V gene. V was cut by 5 bases and J by 3 bases, with 19 bases left in between. This sample is drawn from a study of blood T cell repertoires in COVID-19. Across about two dozen US areas, participants ranged in age from 18 to 89 years. Recovered participants had two consecutive negative NP/OP PCR tests, healthcare professional clearance, or symptom resolution. Methods used by the authors: Reference gene primers were amplified, and this amplification served to estimate nucleated cell counts. Data came from immunoSEQ multiplex PCR; TCRdb stores just in-frame clones and leaves some out. The V and J calls and clone size were taken over from that table, and D and trimming were inferred from the DNA. The sample holds 250,000 or so clones, 80% to 90% seen once.

The TCR originated in a woman between 50 and 59 years old who had recovered from COVID-19. The chain employs TRBV7-8 and TRBJ2-2; D gene uncertain. Specimen: PBMCs or T cells enriched from blood (not recorded which). CDR3 in DNA: TGTGCCAGCAGCCCCAGTATAGGTGGGCCCGACACCGGGGAGCTGTTTTTT. It specifies CASSPSIGGPDTGELFF.